This T cell receptor beta chain was identified during a study of PD-1 blockade in classical Hodgkin lymphoma. CDR1 is MDHEN, CDR2 SYDVKM, per germline. The CDR3 has 15 amino acids. The V and J ends lost 4 bases and 1 base respectively, with 13 bases between them. Regarding the study as a whole: Why the repertoires differ is still unclear, perhaps disease activity or prior therapy. Complete responders showed a baseline diversity that resembled the diversity of newly diagnosed patients. Newly diagnosed patients had baseline TCR diversity that was reportedly lower than that of healthy donors.

The time point is: cycle 4 day 1 (C4D1), after less than seven weeks of nivolumab. Each patient experienced a relapse that followed autologous stem cell transplantation, and brentuximab vedotin exposure varied. Some clones are missing from TCRdb's copy, which holds only in-frame ones; the method was immunoSEQ multiplex PCR. The sample lists approximately 44,000 clones, 69% occurring once. For this clone: Its antigen is not known.

The TCR was taken from a human donor with classical Hodgkin lymphoma. This sequence joins TRBV28 and TRBJ1-1; tentatively, D is TRBD1 (5 bases). The starting material was peripheral blood mononuclear cells (PBMCs), obtained before the fourth cycle of nivolumab. The DNA of the CDR3 is TGTGCCAGCAGTTCACCGGGACGGACGAACACTGAAGCTTTCTTT. Its translation is CASSSPGRTNTEAFF.